Listed below are T cell receptor beta chains from one sample, sequenced in a study of radiotherapy plus CTLA-4 blockade in lung cancer. Some clones are missing from TCRdb's copy, which holds only in-frame ones; the method was immunoSEQ multiplex PCR. The table has approximately 32,000 clones, 70% seen once. The material was peripheral blood, obtained from a patient treated with radiotherapy plus ipilimumab. All receptors come from a human donor with non-small cell lung cancer who had stable disease on radiotherapy plus ipilimumab. CDR3s include the opening cysteine and the closing phenylalanine or tryptophan. Fields, in order: D gene, J gene, V gene, clone size, CDR3 protein, CDR3 DNA. A D gene is named only where the DNA matches it firmly. A clone size is listed for some rows: how often the clone was seen (once, few, many), or a class if it is expanded.

.	TRBJ1-1	TRBV7-2	.	CATLGRLPPTEAFF	TGTGCCACCCTCGGGAGGCTCCCGCCCACTGAAGCTTTCTTT
TRBD1	TRBJ1-2	TRBV27	.	CASSLRTGYSYTF	TGTGCCAGCAGTTTGCGGACAGGATATAGCTACACCTTC
.	TRBJ2-7	TRBV15	.	CATSRWGNYEQYF	TGTGCCACCAGCAGGTGGGGGAACTACGAGCAGTACTTC
.	TRBJ1-4	TRBV2	few	CASTDGGAVSEKLFF	TGTGCCAGCACCGACGGGGGGGCTGTAAGTGAAAAACTGTTTTTT
.	TRBJ2-5	TRBV11-1	.	CASLPEPEGPETQYF	TGTGCCAGCCTCCCGGAGCCGGAGGGGCCAGAGACCCAGTACTTC
.	TRBJ2-7	TRBV10-3	.	CAISAPLTGGKTSGSYEQYF	TGTGCCATCAGTGCGCCCCTGACAGGGGGCAAGACTAGCGGTTCCTACGAGCAGTACTTC
.	TRBJ2-3	TRBV6-1	once	CASSGSGLRSTDTQYF	TGTGCCAGCAGTGGATCGGGACTCCGCAGCACAGATACGCAGTATTTT
.	TRBJ2-7	TRBV18	.	CASSPGFDSSYEQYF	TGTGCCAGCTCACCAGGGTTCGACAGCTCCTACGAGCAGTACTTC
.	TRBJ2-5	TRBV28	few	CASRLGRGPQETQYF	TGTGCCAGCAGATTGGGTAGGGGCCCTCAGGAGACCCAGTACTTC
.	TRBJ2-5	TRBV14	.	CASSQLSRRRSVQETQYF	TGTGCCAGCAGCCAACTCAGTCGTCGGAGGAGCGTCCAAGAGACCCAGTACTTC
TRBD1	TRBJ1-5	TRBV5-1	.	CASSTEGGFQPQHF	TGCGCCAGCAGCACCGAAGGGGGCTTTCAGCCCCAGCATTTT
.	TRBJ2-3	TRBV18	once	CASSLGLEISTQYF	TGTGCCAGCTCACTCGGGTTGGAAATCAGTACGCAGTATTTT
.	TRBJ1-2	TRBV11-3	.	CASSLVTGQSIYGYTF	TGTGCCAGCAGCTTGGTCACGGGACAATCTATCTATGGCTACACCTTC
.	TRBJ1-5	TRBV6-5	once	CASSINGVNQPQHF	TGTGCCAGCAGTATTAATGGGGTGAACCAGCCCCAGCATTTT
.	TRBJ2-1	TRBV7-9	once	CASSLASASSYNEQFF	TGTGCCAGCAGCTTAGCGAGCGCCAGCTCCTACAATGAGCAGTTCTTC
.	TRBJ1-2	TRBV10-2	medium-sized	CASSESAGFGNYGYTF	TGCGCCAGCAGTGAGTCGGCGGGGTTCGGTAACTATGGCTACACCTTC
TRBD1	TRBJ1-2	TRBV7-9	.	CASSHPITSGGGGGYGYTF	TGTGCCAGCAGCCACCCCATAACCTCAGGGGGCGGGGGTGGCTATGGCTACACCTTC
TRBD1	TRBJ2-1	TRBV28	.	CATKINRGKNALNEQFF	TGTGCCACCAAGATTAACAGGGGGAAAAATGCCCTAAATGAGCAGTTCTTC
.	TRBJ2-7	TRBV28	.	CASSLGGLVREQYF	TGTGCCAGCAGTTTGGGGGGACTGGTCCGCGAGCAGTACTTC
TRBD1	TRBJ1-2	TRBV28	once	CASSSDRDRGLHRYGYTF	TGTGCCAGCAGTTCCGACCGGGACAGGGGCCTGCATAGGTATGGCTACACCTTC
.	TRBJ1-1	TRBV7-3	.	CASSPQPGRLNTEAFF	TGTGCCAGCAGCCCGCAACCGGGGAGGCTAAACACTGAAGCTTTCTTT
.	TRBJ2-1	TRBV7-9	.	CASSFLANEQFF	TGTGCCAGCAGCTTCCTAGCGAATGAGCAGTTCTTC
.	TRBJ2-7	TRBV11-2	.	CASTHAGMDEYF	TGTGCCAGCACCCATGCGGGGATGGACGAGTACTTC
TRBD2	TRBJ2-1	TRBV27	.	CASSLSIREAYNEQFF	TGTGCCAGCAGTTTATCGATACGGGAGGCTTACAATGAGCAGTTCTTC
.	TRBJ2-7	TRBV21-1	.	CASSKAPPGQMTYEQYF	TGTGCCAGCAGCAAAGCCCCCCCGGGACAGATGACCTACGAGCAGTACTTC
.	TRBJ1-5	TRBV2	.	CASSSQGRNQPQHF	TGTGCCAGCAGTTCCCAGGGGAGGAATCAGCCCCAGCATTTT
.	TRBJ2-3	TRBV7-9	.	CASSLTTTDTQYF	TGTGCCAGCAGCTTAACTACCACAGATACGCAGTATTTT
TRBD2	TRBJ2-7	TRBV6-1	.	CASRALAGGYEQYF	TGTGCCAGCAGGGCCCTAGCGGGAGGCTACGAGCAGTACTTC
TRBD2	TRBJ2-7	TRBV19	.	CASSPRRAGGYEQYF	TGTGCCAGTAGTCCGCGACGAGCGGGAGGGTACGAGCAGTACTTC
.	TRBJ2-6	TRBV5-1	.	CASSPDHSGANVLTF	TGCGCCAGCAGCCCCGACCACTCTGGGGCCAACGTCCTGACTTTC
TRBD2	TRBJ2-1	TRBV27	.	CASSESGRTYNEQFF	TGTGCCAGCAGCGAGAGCGGGAGAACCTACAATGAGCAGTTCTTC
.	TRBJ2-7	TRBV6-5	.	CASNDKSPYEQYF	TGTGCCAGCAACGATAAGAGCCCCTACGAGCAGTACTTC
.	TRBJ2-4	TRBV5-4	few	CASSLGAPTSAKNIQYF	TGTGCCAGCAGCTTGGGTGCCCCGACGAGCGCCAAAAACATTCAGTACTTC
TRBD1	TRBJ2-7	TRBV28	.	CASSGDRGSYEQYF	TGTGCCAGCAGTGGGGACAGGGGTTCCTACGAGCAGTACTTC
.	TRBJ1-2	TRBV7-2	.	CASSARPGGGGYTF	TGTGCCAGCAGCGCACGACCGGGGGGTGGCGGCTACACCTTC
TRBD2	TRBJ2-2	TRBV2	.	CASLGLKGTGELFF	TGTGCCAGCCTGGGACTAAAGGGAACCGGGGAGCTGTTTTTT
.	TRBJ1-5	TRBV18	.	CASSTTAWGSNQPQHF	TGTGCCAGCTCAACGACAGCCTGGGGAAGCAATCAGCCCCAGCATTTT
.	TRBJ2-2	TRBV5-4	.	CASSLSTGELFF	TGTGCCAGCAGCCTGTCCACCGGGGAGCTGTTTTTT
.	TRBJ2-3	TRBV2	.	CASSKEMDTQYF	TGTGCCAGCAGTAAAGAGATGGATACGCAGTATTTT
.	TRBJ2-1	TRBV19	once	CASIRRGEGEQFF	TGTGCCAGTATTAGAAGGGGGGAAGGTGAGCAGTTCTTC
TRBD2	TRBJ2-7	TRBV19	.	CASRLRGGSYEQYF	TGTGCCAGTAGACTCCGGGGGGGATCCTACGAGCAGTACTTC
TRBD1	TRBJ2-4	TRBV28	.	CASSVTGAGAKNIQYF	TGTGCCAGCAGTGTCACAGGGGCTGGGGCCAAAAACATTCAGTACTTC
TRBD2	TRBJ2-3	TRBV9	.	CASSDSGRPSDTQYF	TGTGCCAGCAGCGATAGCGGGAGGCCATCAGATACGCAGTATTTT
.	TRBJ1-3	TRBV30	.	CAWSVGRSSGNTIYF	TGTGCCTGGAGTGTAGGCAGGAGTTCTGGAAACACCATATATTTT